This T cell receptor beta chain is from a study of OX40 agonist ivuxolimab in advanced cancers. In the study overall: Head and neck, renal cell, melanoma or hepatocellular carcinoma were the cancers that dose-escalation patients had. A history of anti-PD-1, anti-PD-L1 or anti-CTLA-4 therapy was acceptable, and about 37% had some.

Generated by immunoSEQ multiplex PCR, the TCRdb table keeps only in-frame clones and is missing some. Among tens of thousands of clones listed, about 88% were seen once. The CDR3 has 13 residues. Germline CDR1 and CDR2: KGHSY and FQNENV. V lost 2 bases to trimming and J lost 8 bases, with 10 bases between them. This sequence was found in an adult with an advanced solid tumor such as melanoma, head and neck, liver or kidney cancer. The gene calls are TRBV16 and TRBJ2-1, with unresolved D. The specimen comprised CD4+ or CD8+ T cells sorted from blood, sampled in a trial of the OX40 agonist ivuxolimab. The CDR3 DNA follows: TGTGCCAGCAGCCAAAAGGCCGGCGATGAGCAGTTCTTC. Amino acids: CASSQKAGDEQFF.